Listed below are T cell receptor beta chains from one sample, sequenced in a study of shared clonotypes between healthy human individuals. Repertoires were generated with immunoSEQ multiplex PCR, while TCRdb's copy carries only in-frame clones and drops some. Here the sample spans approximately 240,000 clones, 65% being singletons. The sample comprised memory CD4+ T cells sorted from blood. Receptors were obtained from a man between 25 and 39 years old in good health. Each CDR3 is given with its conserved first and last residue. Fields, in order: CDR3 DNA, CDR3 protein, clone size, V gene, J gene, D gene. A D gene is named only where the DNA matches it firmly. Where a row states a size, it is once, few, many or the class of an expanded clone; other rows omit it.

DNA: TGTGCCAGCAGTTCGAGTCTCACCGGGGAGCTGTTTTTT
CDR3: CASSSSLTGELFF
size: .
V: TRBV6-5
J: TRBJ2-2
D: .

DNA: TGCGCCAGCAGCCAAGAAGTGATAGGGACGGGACAAGAGACCCAGTACTTC
CDR3: CASSQEVIGTGQETQYF
size: .
V: TRBV4-3
J: TRBJ2-5
D: .

DNA: TGCGCCAGCAGCCAAGATCTCGGCGCGACAAACACCATATATTTT
CDR3: CASSQDLGATNTIYF
size: once
V: TRBV4-3
J: TRBJ1-3
D: .

DNA: TGCGCCAGCAGCTTGGGCGGGAGTGGCTACGAGCAGTACTTC
CDR3: CASSLGGSGYEQYF
size: .
V: TRBV5-1
J: TRBJ2-7
D: TRBD2

DNA: TGTGCCAGCAGTCCTTCGGGACAAATTGACGAGCAGTACTTC
CDR3: CASSPSGQIDEQYF
size: .
V: TRBV6-5
J: TRBJ2-7
D: .

DNA: TGTGCCAGTAGTATAGATCTGGGTCAGAGCTATGGCTACACCTTC
CDR3: CASSIDLGQSYGYTF
size: .
V: TRBV19
J: TRBJ1-2
D: .

DNA: TGTGCCAGCAGGGGACGGCAGGTTGTGAATGAGCAGTTCTTC
CDR3: CASRGRQVVNEQFF
size: once
V: TRBV6-5
J: TRBJ2-1
D: .

DNA: TGTGCCAGCAGTGCGGACAGGGGGAATCAAGAGACCCAGTACTTC
CDR3: CASSADRGNQETQYF
size: .
V: TRBV25-1
J: TRBJ2-5
D: TRBD1

DNA: TGTGCCAGCAGCCAAGTGAGCAATGAGCAGTTCTTC
CDR3: CASSQVSNEQFF
size: .
V: TRBV14
J: TRBJ2-1
D: .

DNA: TGTGCCAGCCGGGGATTCCAAGATACGCAGTATTTT
CDR3: CASRGFQDTQYF
size: few
V: TRBV27
J: TRBJ2-3
D: .

DNA: TGTGCCAGCAGCTCGAAACAAGTGAACACTGAAGCTTTCTTT
CDR3: CASSSKQVNTEAFF
size: .
V: TRBV11-1
J: TRBJ1-1
D: .

DNA: TGTGCCAGCACGCCCGCTAGCGGGGCCGACTACGAGCAGTACTTC
CDR3: CASTPASGADYEQYF
size: .
V: TRBV5-4
J: TRBJ2-7
D: TRBD2

DNA: TGCGCCAGCAGTTTAGAGGGGGGAGGGCAGTATTTT
CDR3: CASSLEGGGQYF
size: .
V: TRBV4-3
J: TRBJ2-3
D: .

DNA: TGTGCCAGCAGCTTAGGACTACAAGAGACCCAGTACTTC
CDR3: CASSLGLQETQYF
size: .
V: TRBV7-9
J: TRBJ2-5
D: .

DNA: TGTGCCAGCAGGTGGGCAGGGTCTCAGCCCCAGCATTTT
CDR3: CASRWAGSQPQHF
size: few
V: TRBV5-8
J: TRBJ1-5
D: .

DNA: TGTGCCAGCAGTTTACCGGGCTCTAGCGGGGAGACCCAGTACTTC
CDR3: CASSLPGSSGETQYF
size: .
V: TRBV28
J: TRBJ2-5
D: TRBD2

DNA: TGTGCCAGCAGTTTATCGAGCACAGGAAGGGCGAACACCGGGGAGCTGTTTTTT
CDR3: CASSLSSTGRANTGELFF
size: many
V: TRBV27
J: TRBJ2-2
D: .

DNA: TGTGCCACCAGCAGAGATTCGGCTAGCGGTTCCTACGAGCAGTACTTC
CDR3: CATSRDSASGSYEQYF
size: .
V: TRBV15
J: TRBJ2-7
D: TRBD2

DNA: TGTGCCAGCAGCCGGGGACAGGGTGAGGGGATTTACGAGCAGTACTTC
CDR3: CASSRGQGEGIYEQYF
size: .
V: TRBV5-4
J: TRBJ2-7
D: TRBD1

DNA: TGTGCCAGCTCACAGGACGGGTCCTACGAGCAGTACTTC
CDR3: CASSQDGSYEQYF
size: few
V: TRBV18
J: TRBJ2-7
D: .

DNA: TGTGCCAGCAGCCGAGGGGGAGGGCCCTACGAGCAGTACTTC
CDR3: CASSRGGGPYEQYF
size: .
V: TRBV28
J: TRBJ2-7
D: .

DNA: TGTGCCAGCAGTAGACAGGGCAGGCTATCGGGGAATGAGCAGTTCTTC
CDR3: CASSRQGRLSGNEQFF
size: once
V: TRBV5-6
J: TRBJ2-1
D: TRBD1

DNA: TGTGCCATCAGCTCGGGGAGGGAAGGAGGATCCTACAATGAGCAGTTCTTC
CDR3: CAISSGREGGSYNEQFF
size: .
V: TRBV10-3
J: TRBJ2-1
D: TRBD2

DNA: TGTGCCAGCAGTGCTCAAATCGGCGGAGCTAACTATGGCTACACCTTC
CDR3: CASSAQIGGANYGYTF
size: .
V: TRBV6-4
J: TRBJ1-2
D: .

DNA: TGTGCCAGCAGTTTCGCGGGAGGGCAAGAGACCCAGTACTTC
CDR3: CASSFAGGQETQYF
size: .
V: TRBV28
J: TRBJ2-5
D: TRBD2

DNA: TGTGCCAGCAGGGAGGGGCGGACTGAAGCTTTCTTT
CDR3: CASREGRTEAFF
size: .
V: TRBV28
J: TRBJ1-1
D: .

DNA: TGCGCCAGCAGCTTGGAGGGTGGCTACCCGACCGGGGAGCTGTTTTTT
CDR3: CASSLEGGYPTGELFF
size: .
V: TRBV5-1
J: TRBJ2-2
D: .

DNA: TGTGCCAGCAGCGTAGCTCCCGGGACCGGGGAGCTGTTTTTT
CDR3: CASSVAPGTGELFF
size: .
V: TRBV9
J: TRBJ2-2
D: .

DNA: TGTGCCAGCAGCTTCGACGCAAGCACAGATACGCAGTATTTT
CDR3: CASSFDASTDTQYF
size: .
V: TRBV11-2
J: TRBJ2-3
D: .

DNA: TGTGCCAGCAGCTTAGATTCACCCAATGAGCAGTTCTTC
CDR3: CASSLDSPNEQFF
size: many
V: TRBV7-2
J: TRBJ2-1
D: .

DNA: TGTGCCAGCAGGCCCGTGTGGGGAGCCTACAATGAGCAGTTCTTC
CDR3: CASRPVWGAYNEQFF
size: .
V: TRBV28
J: TRBJ2-1
D: .

DNA: TGTGCCAGCAGAGAGACACCGAATCAGCCCCAGCATTTT
CDR3: CASRETPNQPQHF
size: .
V: TRBV6-1
J: TRBJ1-5
D: .

DNA: TGTGCCAGCAGTCCCGAGCGGAGAGGCACAGATACGCAGTATTTT
CDR3: CASSPERRGTDTQYF
size: .
V: TRBV28
J: TRBJ2-3
D: .

DNA: TGCGCCAGCAGCCAAGTGGGCAGACTCTCTGGAAACACCATATATTTT
CDR3: CASSQVGRLSGNTIYF
size: .
V: TRBV4-1
J: TRBJ1-3
D: .

DNA: TGCGCCAGCAGCTTGGCATGGGGGAACATGAACACTGAAGCTTTCTTT
CDR3: CASSLAWGNMNTEAFF
size: few
V: TRBV5-1
J: TRBJ1-1
D: .

DNA: TGTGCCAGCAGCGGGGGGACCCTCCAAACCGGGGAGCTGTTTTTT
CDR3: CASSGGTLQTGELFF
size: .
V: TRBV11-2
J: TRBJ2-2
D: .

DNA: TGCGCCAGCAGCTCAGGGAACGAGCAGTACTTC
CDR3: CASSSGNEQYF
size: .
V: TRBV5-1
J: TRBJ2-7
D: .

DNA: TGCGCCAGCAGCCAAGGCGTTTGGGCCCGAGAATCCTACGAGCAGTACTTC
CDR3: CASSQGVWARESYEQYF
size: few
V: TRBV4-1
J: TRBJ2-7
D: .

DNA: TGTGCCAGCAGCTTGGCTTGGGCGGGGCAAGCGGACACCGGGGAGCTGTTTTTT
CDR3: CASSLAWAGQADTGELFF
size: .
V: TRBV5-4
J: TRBJ2-2
D: .

DNA: TGTGCCAGCAGCTTAACCTCCCAGGGAGGAGAGACCCAGTACTTC
CDR3: CASSLTSQGGETQYF
size: .
V: TRBV5-5
J: TRBJ2-5
D: .

DNA: TGTGCCAGCAGCAAAAGGAGGAAAGACAGGGGAGGGGATCAGCCCCAGCATTTT
CDR3: CASSKRRKDRGGDQPQHF
size: .
V: TRBV21-1
J: TRBJ1-5
D: .

DNA: TGTGCCAGCAGCGCCCCCTCCTTTCCCGGGGGCTCTAGCACAGATACGCAGTATTTT
CDR3: CASSAPSFPGGSSTDTQYF
size: .
V: TRBV9
J: TRBJ2-3
D: .